Judged by abundance, the clone carrying this T cell receptor (beta chain) is medium-sized. Its antigen is unidentified. Germline CDR1 DFQATT, CDR2 SNEGSKA (reference sequence). The CDR3 covers 12 residues. The germline V and J ends were trimmed by 6 bases and 4 bases, with 10 bases remaining between them. One entry per CDR3 protein results from TCRdb running MiXCR on the multiplex PCR reads. The sample has thousands of distinct CDR3 sequences, about 45% seen once. The record originates from a study of breast tumors, draining lymph nodes, adjacent tissues. Overall study findings and caveats: Data only fit, rather than demonstrated, lymph node origin of most tumor T cells. Data fit most tumor T cells coming from lymph node, expanding in tumor. Luminal-like breast cancer showed significantly higher tumor–nontumor repertoire similarity than basal-like.

The specimen was tumor-adjacent breast tissue. The chain is built from TRBV20-1 and TRBJ2-1; D remains unclear. The clonotype was recovered from a female donor with breast cancer. Some clones in this sample may be carry-over from other donors' samples. The CDR3 is CSAPMNYNEQFF. The CDR3 DNA reads TGCAGTGCCCCCATGAATTACAATGAGCAGTTCTTC.